The clone carrying this TCR beta chain came up many times. Antigen specificity is unknown. Researchers attached unique molecular identifiers to individual cDNA molecules. TCRdb re-called the 5' RACE reads through MiXCR, storing one row per CDR3 protein. The top ten clones hold roughly 1.3% of a sample with more than 65,000 distinct CDR3 sequences, around 12% of them seen once. This sample was taken from a study of early T cells in non-severe SARS-CoV-2 infection. About the research overall: Unsorted whole blood bulk RNA was sequenced, with unpaired chains.

The CDR3 length is 12 residues. The ends were cut back, 6 bases at V and 5 bases at J, with 13 bases in the middle. Germline CDR1 is SQVTM and CDR2 is ANQGSEA. Points from the study as a whole: Private and CD4 specificities were missed by VDJdb matching, which favored anti-spike CD8 responses.

The TCR sequence derives from an adult who was a healthcare worker with PCR-confirmed SARS-CoV-2 infection or an uninfected control (not recorded which). Sequencing was done on a sample of whole blood. The chain joins TRBV29-1 to TRBJ2-5; D gene unclear. In DNA form, the CDR3 reads TGCAGCGTCCATCCTATGGCGGAGACCCAGTACTTC. It codes for CSVHPMAETQYF.